Given below is one T cell receptor beta chain in context. What it binds is unknown. The sample originates from a study of cytomegalovirus exposure and HLA in healthy donors. Overall study results and limits: There was a cluster of highly shared sequence variants that was likely a sequencing artifact. Analysis performed later showed TCR beta chains linked to HLA being more clonally expanded than equally common others. The study put 150 to 200 TCR beta chains on its list as cytomegalovirus-associated.

PCR employed 60 Vbeta and 13 Jbeta primers. This table comes from immunoSEQ multiplex PCR, and its TCRdb copy is limited to in-frame clones, with some not included. The sample holds 140,000 or so clones, around a tenth seen once. This sequence was found in a male donor in good health and CMV-seronegative. Sequenced material: PBMCs.

CDR3 sequence: CASSYPTSGSEQFF. The CDR3 region has the DNA TGTGCCAGCAGTTACCCGACTAGCGGGAGTGAGCAGTTCTTC. This chain connects TRBV6-5 to TRBJ2-1; TRBD2 agrees at 12 bases. V was clipped by 2 bases and J by 9 bases; unmatched bases: 2. Germline V gives CDR1 MNHEY, CDR2 SVGAGI. The CDR3 length is 14 residues.